Listed below are T cell receptor beta chains from one sample, sequenced in a study of blood T cell repertoires in COVID-19. Assay used: immunoSEQ multiplex PCR; TCRdb lists only in-frame clones, some missing. The sample lists about 18,000 clones; 65% to 80% were seen once. Specimen: peripheral blood. These receptors all come from a man aged 65 to 85 with COVID-19, enrolled during active disease. Each CDR3 is given with its conserved first and last residue. A D gene is named only where the DNA matches it firmly. Clone size is shown for a subset of rows, as once, few, many or a class of expanded clone.

>TRBV19|.|TRBJ1-1|16|.
TGTGCCAGTAGTATTGACAGGTCCATGAGGAACACTGAAGCTTTCTTT
CASSIDRSMRNTEAFF
>TRBV9|few|TRBJ1-3|15|.
TGTGCCAGCAGCGTAGCTTCCGGGGCTGGAAACACCATATATTTT
CASSVASGAGNTIYF
>TRBV7-6|once|TRBJ2-1|16|.
TGTGCCAGCAGCTTAGAGAGTGGGAGCTCCTACAATGAGCAGTTCTTC
CASSLESGSSYNEQFF
>TRBV29-1|.|TRBJ2-3|12|TRBD1
TGCAGCGGTACAGGGGATGCAGATACGCAGTATTTT
CSGTGDADTQYF
>TRBV27|.|TRBJ1-2|15|.
TGTGCCAGCAGTTTATCCCGACAGGAAGTCTATGGCTACACCTTC
CASSLSRQEVYGYTF
>TRBV28|.|TRBJ2-2|15|TRBD1
TGTGCCAGCAGGGAAGACAGGGGGCGTACCGGGGAGCTGTTTTTT
CASREDRGRTGELFF
>TRBV6-5|.|TRBJ2-3|15|.
TGTGCCAGCAGACGGTCCTTTGGCGGGACAGATACGCAGTATTTT
CASRRSFGGTDTQYF
>TRBV28|.|TRBJ2-1|15|.
TGTGCCAGCGCTATCCGGGACTTAAATTACAATGAGCAGTTCTTC
CASAIRDLNYNEQFF
>TRBV19|.|TRBJ2-5|14|.
TGTGCCAGTAGTCCCGGACAGCCTCAAGAGACCCAGTACTTC
CASSPGQPQETQYF
>TRBV7-8|.|TRBJ1-1|17|.
TGTGCCAGCAGCTACCTGGTCGCTCGGCGGATGAACACTGAAGCTTTCTTT
CASSYLVARRMNTEAFF
>TRBV29-1|.|TRBJ2-5|22|.
TGCAGCGTCAGGGGGGCGATTGGGCTTAGCGGCGATGGGCAAGACCTACAAGAGACCCAGTACTTC
CSVRGAIGLSGDGQDLQETQYF
>TRBV9|.|TRBJ2-3|13|.
TGTGCCAGCAGCGGCTATCGCGCAGATACGCAGTATTTT
CASSGYRADTQYF
>TRBV6-5|.|TRBJ2-1|13|.
TGTGCCAGCAGTTACTCGCAGAGGAATGAGCAGTTCTTC
CASSYSQRNEQFF
>TRBV19|.|TRBJ1-5|17|.
TGTGCCAGTAGCCCGGTCGGGTCAGCCTGGGGGGATCAGCCCCAGCATTTT
CASSPVGSAWGDQPQHF
>TRBV7-8|.|TRBJ2-7|16|TRBD1
TGTGCCAGCAGCTTAATCGTGGGGACAGGGGCCGTCGAGCAGTACTTC
CASSLIVGTGAVEQYF
>TRBV28|.|TRBJ2-5|13|TRBD1
TGTGCCAGCAGTCCGGGACAGGGAGGGACCCAGTACTTC
CASSPGQGGTQYF
>TRBV5-1|.|TRBJ1-2|16|.
TGCGCCAGCAGCTTTGGCCCGGACAGACCTAACTATGGCTACACCTTC
CASSFGPDRPNYGYTF
>TRBV11-2|.|TRBJ1-3|18|.
TGTGCCAGCAGCCCGCGTGGAGGGAATGTGGAGGTTGGAAACACCATATATTTT
CASSPRGGNVEVGNTIYF
>TRBV5-4|.|TRBJ2-3|15|.
TGTGCCAGCAGCCCGGAGGCCTCTAGCACAGATACGCAGTATTTT
CASSPEASSTDTQYF
>TRBV11-2|.|TRBJ2-3|15|TRBD1
TGTGCCAGCAGCTTCCGGACAGGGACCACAGATACGCAGTATTTT
CASSFRTGTTDTQYF
>TRBV5-1|once|TRBJ2-2|18|TRBD2
TGCGCCAGCAGCTTAAGACTAGCGGGCGTAGCGAACACCGGGGAGCTGTTTTTT
CASSLRLAGVANTGELFF
>TRBV11-2|once|TRBJ2-1|14|.
TGTGCCAGCAGCTTAGGGCTAGCTAGAAATGAGCAGTTCTTC
CASSLGLARNEQFF
>TRBV10-3|.|TRBJ1-1|15|TRBD1
TGTGCCATCAGTGACCAGCACAGGGGTAGAGATGAAGCTTTCTTT
CAISDQHRGRDEAFF
>TRBV5-4|.|TRBJ1-1|16|TRBD1
TGTGCCAGCAGCTTTACCGGGACAGGGCGATGGCGTGAAGCTTTCTTT
CASSFTGTGRWREAFF
>TRBV28|.|TRBJ1-6|13|TRBD1
TGTGCCAGCAGGGGACAGGGAGATTCACCCCTCCACTTT
CASRGQGDSPLHF
>TRBV4-2|.|TRBJ2-1|19|TRBD2
TGTGCCAGCAGCCCCCATATAGGGACTAGCGTCCGAATAGACAATGAGCAGTTCTTC
CASSPHIGTSVRIDNEQFF
>TRBV9|.|TRBJ1-5|15|TRBD1
TGTGCCAGCAGCGTAGGAGGGGACGGGACAGGGCCCCAGCATTTT
CASSVGGDGTGPQHF
>TRBV25-1|once|TRBJ2-5|12|.
TGTGCCAGCAGGCGCGGGGGCGAGACCCAGTACTTC
CASRRGGETQYF
>TRBV5-4|.|TRBJ2-6|15|.
TGTGCCAGCAGCTTGGCCAACTCTGGGGCCAACGTCCTGACTTTC
CASSLANSGANVLTF
>TRBV6-5|.|TRBJ1-5|14|.
TGTGCCAGCAGTTACTGGGGGCTCGACCAGCCCCAGCATTTT
CASSYWGLDQPQHF
>TRBV20-1|.|TRBJ1-2|13|TRBD1
TGCAGTGCTAGTTTGGCAGGGGGCTATGGCTACACCTTC
CSASLAGGYGYTF
>TRBV19|medium-sized|TRBJ2-3|15|TRBD2
TGTGCCAGTAGTACTAGCGGGAGTAGCACAGATACGCAGTATTTT
CASSTSGSSTDTQYF
>TRBV5-4|.|TRBJ1-5|16|.
TGTGCCAGCAGCTTGGGCGGGTCTCTCTCGGGACAGCCCCAGCATTTT
CASSLGGSLSGQPQHF
>TRBV18|.|TRBJ1-2|17|.
TGTGCCAGCTCACTCCGGGACGTCCGGGGGGCTAACTTTGGCTACACCTTC
CASSLRDVRGANFGYTF
>TRBV5-5|.|TRBJ2-1|13|.
TGTGCCAGCAGCTCCCTACAGGGCAATGAGCAGTTCTTC
CASSSLQGNEQFF
>TRBV6-4|few|TRBJ2-3|17|TRBD2
TGTGCCAGCAGTGACTCGAGTCGGCGGGGGGGCCTAAATACGCAGTATTTT
CASSDSSRRGGLNTQYF
>TRBV30|.|TRBJ1-6|14|.
TGTGCCTGCCGATTTGCAGGGGATAATTCACCCCTCCACTTT
CACRFAGDNSPLHF
>TRBV4-1|.|TRBJ2-1|15|.
TGCGCCAGCAGCCAAGATCTCAGGGGCAGGAATGAGCAGTTCTTC
CASSQDLRGRNEQFF
>TRBV25-1|.|TRBJ1-1|16|TRBD1
TGTGCCAGCAGTGGACTTCCGGGACAGAGGAACACTGAAGCTTTCTTT
CASSGLPGQRNTEAFF
>TRBV19|.|TRBJ2-3|13|.
TGTGCCAGCAGTGAGAATAGCGTCCCTACGCAGTATTTT
CASSENSVPTQYF
>TRBV10-1|.|TRBJ2-3|13|.
TGCGCCAGCATGGCTAGCGGCACAGATACGCAGTATTTT
CASMASGTDTQYF
>TRBV6-5|.|TRBJ1-4|13|TRBD1
TGTGCCAGCAGTTACTCCAGGGGGGAAAAACTGTTTTTT
CASSYSRGEKLFF
>TRBV30|.|TRBJ1-1|13|.
TGTGCCTGGAGTGGCCCGGGACTCACTGAAGCTTTCTTT
CAWSGPGLTEAFF
>TRBV9|.|TRBJ1-4|17|TRBD1
TGTGCCAGCAGCGTTTTTACCGGGACAGCAACTAATGAAAAACTGTTTTTT
CASSVFTGTATNEKLFF
>TRBV29-1|.|TRBJ2-3|13|TRBD2
TGCAGCACGGGGCTGGGAGGGAGAGATACGCAGTATTTT
CSTGLGGRDTQYF
>TRBV18|few|TRBJ1-4|16|TRBD1
TGTGCCAGCTCACCAGATCGGACAGGTGGAAGCAGCAAACTGTTTTTT
CASSPDRTGGSSKLFF
>TRBV6-5|once|TRBJ1-6|15|TRBD1
TGTGCCAGCAGCCGGACAGGCGATTATAATTCACCCCTCCACTTT
CASSRTGDYNSPLHF
>TRBV27|.|TRBJ1-5|13|.
TGTGCCAGCAGTCGACAGTACAATCAGCCCCAGCATTTT
CASSRQYNQPQHF
>TRBV5-1|.|TRBJ2-3|17|TRBD1
TGCGCCAGCAGCTTCCATGTATCCCATACAGGGGGAGATACGCAGTATTTT
CASSFHVSHTGGDTQYF
>TRBV15|.|TRBJ2-3|15|.
TGTGCCACCAGCAGAGAAGACTTGAGCACAGATACGCAGTATTTT
CATSREDLSTDTQYF
>TRBV5-6|.|TRBJ1-1|12|TRBD1
TGTGCCAGCAGCCCTGGGACAGGCGAGGCTTTCTTT
CASSPGTGEAFF
>TRBV10-3|.|TRBJ1-6|15|.
TGTGCCATCAAAGCTGGGGGCGCCTCTAATTCACCCCTCCACTTT
CAIKAGGASNSPLHF
>TRBV11-2|.|TRBJ2-7|14|TRBD1
TGTGCCAGCAGCCCGGGACAGTTCTCCTACGAGCAGTACTTC
CASSPGQFSYEQYF
>TRBV7-9|.|TRBJ2-5|16|TRBD2
TGTGCCAGCAGCACCGGACTAGCGGGGAAACAAGAGACCCAGTACTTC
CASSTGLAGKQETQYF
>TRBV20-1|.|TRBJ2-7|10|.
TGCAGTGCTAGCTCGGGTCACTTGTACTTC
CSASSGHLYF
>TRBV6-4|.|TRBJ2-3|14|TRBD2
TGTGCCAGCAAAGCGGGGGGGCCGACAGATACGCAGTATTTT
CASKAGGPTDTQYF
>TRBV3-1/TRBV3-2|.|TRBJ1-1|13|.
TGTGCCATCTCCAAAGGGGGGAACACTGAAGCTTTCTTT
CAISKGGNTEAFF